The present T cell receptor (beta chain) was sequenced within a study of tissue T cells after allogeneic stem cell transplantation. Study overall: Enrolled prospectively were adult allogeneic hematopoietic cell transplant recipients whose graft-versus-host disease was steroid-refractory.

CDR1 and CDR2 from the germline V gene are SGDLS and YYNGEE. V lost 3 bases and J lost 4, with 12 bases in between. CDR3 length: 14 residues. Remarks on this clone: Antigen unknown.

Sequencing was performed with immunoSEQ multiplex PCR; in TCRdb, only in-frame clones are kept and a portion is missing. The sample includes 25,000 or so clones, 75% to 95% seen only once; the top ten take about 2%. Study results and limitations: Across patients, clones rarely overlapped, yet motif clusters were shared tissue-specifically.

The chain is built from TRBV9 and TRBJ2-3; D uncertain. The sequence derives from a male donor older than 55 who later had graft-versus-host disease after an allogeneic stem cell transplant. The material sequenced was blood, taken before transplantation. The CDR3, as DNA: TGTGCCAGCAGCGGCCAAAATGGGGCAGATACGCAGTATTTT. Protein sequence: CASSGQNGADTQYF.